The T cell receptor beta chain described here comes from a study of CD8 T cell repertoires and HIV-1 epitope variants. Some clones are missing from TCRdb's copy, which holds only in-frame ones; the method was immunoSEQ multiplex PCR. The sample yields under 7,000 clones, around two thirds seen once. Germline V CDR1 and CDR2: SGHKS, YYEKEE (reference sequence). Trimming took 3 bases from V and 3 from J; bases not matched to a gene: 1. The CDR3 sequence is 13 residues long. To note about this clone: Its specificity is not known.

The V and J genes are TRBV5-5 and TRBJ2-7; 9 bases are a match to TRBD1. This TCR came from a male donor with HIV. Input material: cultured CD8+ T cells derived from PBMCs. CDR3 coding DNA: TGTGCCAGCAGCTGGGGACAGGGCTACGAGCAGTACTTC. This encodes CASSWGQGYEQYF.